Listed here are 31 T cell receptor beta chains from one sample, sequenced in a study of blood T cell repertoires in COVID-19. Measured with immunoSEQ multiplex PCR; TCRdb has only the in-frame clones, and not every one. The table lists around 91,000 clones, 85% of them singletons. The material sequenced was peripheral blood. The receptor source for this set is a man older than 75 with acute or convalescent COVID-19.

The gene calls are TRBV6-5 and TRBJ2-1, with 7 bases matching TRBD1. The germline V gene encodes CDR1 MNHEY and CDR2 SVGAGI. After removal of 4 bases from V and 2 bases from J, the junction contained 8 bases not matched to a gene. The CDR3 length is 16 residues. The CDR3 bases are TGTGCCAGCAGTTCCGACAGGGCCGGGGCCTACAATGAGCAGTTCTTC. This sequence encodes CASSSDRAGAYNEQFF.

In its sample, this clone was seen a few times. The chain employs TRBV12-3 or TRBV12-4 and TRBJ1-2; weak D call: TRBD1 (5 bases). V was pared by 5 bases and J by 4 bases, with 8 bases between. CDR3 size: 12 residues. CDR3: CASSGGGYGYTF. The CDR3, as DNA: TGTGCCAGCAGTGGGGGGGGCTATGGCTACACCTTC.

Concerning this clone itself: Other DNA sequences of this sample code for an identical CDR3. The gene calls are TRBV28 and TRBJ2-7, with 8 nucleotides matching TRBD1. Looked up from germline, CDR1 is MDHEN and CDR2 is SYDVKM. J lost 2 bases, V lost 6 bases, and 3 bases had no gene match. The CDR3 sequence is 13 residues long. DNA for the CDR3: TGTGCCAGCAGCTCGGACAGGGCCTACGAGCAGTACTTC. Protein sequence: CASSSDRAYEQYF.

This sequence joins TRBV7-2 and TRBJ2-5; D possibly corresponds to TRBD2 (6 bases). The germline V and J ends were trimmed by 1 base and 2 bases, with 17 bases remaining between them. Germline V gives CDR1 SGHTA, CDR2 FQGNSA. This CDR3 region has 17 residues. CDR3 sequence reads: CASSLVGGKRGQETQYF. CDR3 coding DNA: TGTGCCAGCAGCTTAGTTGGGGGGAAGAGGGGTCAAGAGACCCAGTACTTC. Variable domain in full (rest from reference TRBV7-2 and TRBJ2-5): GAGVSQSPSNKVTEKGKDVELRCDPISGHTALYWYRQSLGQGLEFLIYFQGNSAPDKSGLPSDRFSAERTGGSVSTLTIQRTQQEDSAVYLCASSLVGGKRGQETQYFGPGTRLLVL.

J is TRBJ2-5 and V is TRBV28, with D perhaps matching TRBD1 (6 bases). Per germline, CDR1 MDHEN and CDR2 SYDVKM. V dropped 8 bases and J dropped 5 bases, with 18 bases sitting between them. The CDR3 runs 14 residues. Here the CDR3 DNA reads TGTGCCAGCGGTCCGGGACAACTTGGGGAGACCCAGTACTTC. As protein: CASGPGQLGETQYF. Full variable domain (remainder filled in from reference TRBV28 and TRBJ2-5): DVKVTQSSRYLVKRTGEKVFLECVQDMDHENMFWYRQDPGLGLRLIYFSYDVKMKEKGDIPEGYSVSREKKERFSLILESASTNQTSMYLCASGPGQLGETQYFGPGTRLLVL.

The CDR3 region is CASSYPGGSSTDTQYF. The DNA for the CDR3 is TGTGCCAGCAGCTACCCCGGGGGTTCTAGCACAGATACGCAGTATTTT. V and J are TRBV4-2 and TRBJ2-3; possible D gene TRBD2, 6 bases. The germline V gene has CDR1 LGHNA and CDR2 YNFKEQ. Trimming shortened V by 5 bases and J by 0 bases, and 15 bases separated the two germline ends. The CDR3 extends over 16 amino acids.

The rearrangement joins TRBV5-4 to TRBJ2-3; 9 positions agree with TRBD2. The CDR3 runs 16 residues. In germline, CDR1 is SGHNT, CDR2 YYREEE (reference sequence). V shed 3 bases, J shed 6 bases, and the junction held 11 bases outside the gene matches. CDR3 protein: CASSSPTSGFMDTQYF. The CDR3 bases are TGTGCCAGCAGCTCCCCCACTAGCGGGTTCATGGATACGCAGTATTTT.

The rearrangement joins TRBV10-2 to TRBJ1-1; perhaps TRBD1 as D (5 bases). There are 13 residues in the CDR3. CDR1 WSHSY and CDR2 SAAADI come from the germline V gene. Trimming left V 4 bases short and J 3 bases short, with 9 bases between. CDR3 residues: CASSGQTDTEAFF. The CDR3 DNA sequence: TGCGCCAGCAGTGGCCAGACAGACACTGAAGCTTTCTTT.

The gene calls are TRBV6-1 and TRBJ2-7; TRBD1 matches 8 bases. Germline values: CDR1 MNHNS, CDR2 SASEGT. J was trimmed by 0 bases and V by 2 bases; bases with no gene match: 3. This CDR3 region has 15 residues. The CDR3 here is CASSESGTGSYEQYF. CDR3 coding DNA: TGTGCCAGCAGTGAATCCGGGACAGGCTCCTACGAGCAGTACTTC.

V and J are TRBV18 and TRBJ2-7; tentatively, D is TRBD1 (6 bases). Germline CDR1 KGHSH, CDR2 LQKENI. Trimming shortened V by 6 bases and J by 3 bases, and 18 bases separated the two germline ends. This CDR3 has 15 residues. CDR3 region: CASSPGQAANYEQYF. CDR3 nucleotides: TGTGCCAGCTCTCCGGGACAAGCGGCGAACTACGAGCAGTACTTC. The whole variable domain, filled in from reference TRBV18 and TRBJ2-7, reads NAGVMQNPRHLVRRRGQEARLRCSPMKGHSHVYWYRQLPEEGLKFMVYLQKENIIDESGMPKERFSAEFPKEGPSILRIQQVVRGDSAAYFCASSPGQAANYEQYFGPGTRLTVT.

The chain combines TRBV5-4 with TRBJ2-7; 7 nucleotides match TRBD2. The CDR3 spans 15 residues. Germline CDR1 reads SGHNT; CDR2 reads YYREEE (reference sequence). V lost 1 base and J lost 0; bases outside the gene matches: 4. In nucleotides, the CDR3 is TGTGCCAGCAGCTTGCCAGCGGGGACCTCCTACGAGCAGTACTTC. It encodes CASSLPAGTSYEQYF.

V is TRBV28 and J is TRBJ1-4; TRBD1 might be the D (6 bases). CDR1 is MDHEN, CDR2 SYDVKM, per germline. The CDR3 runs to 14 residues. The V gene lost 6 bases and the J gene lost 6 bases, with 14 bases spanning the gap. The CDR3 DNA is TGTGCCAGCAGGGCGACAGGAGACCATGAAAAACTGTTTTTT. Protein: CASRATGDHEKLFF.

The chain has TRBV5-6 and TRBJ2-1, with 11 bases lining up with TRBD2. V gave up 4 bases and J gave up 10 bases; unmatched junction bases: 13. Germline CDR1 and CDR2: SGHDT and YYEEEE. The CDR3 extends over 16 amino acids. CDR3 protein: CASSPITSGGLGEQFF. CDR3 nucleotide sequence: TGTGCCAGCAGCCCTATTACTAGCGGGGGTCTAGGGGAGCAGTTCTTC.

This chain links TRBV5-6 with TRBJ2-3; the match to TRBD2 covers 12 bases. The CDR3 consists of 15 residues. Per germline, CDR1 SGHDT and CDR2 YYEEEE. The J segment lost 4 bases and the V segment lost 0 bases, leaving 0 bases of the junction unmatched. CDR3 sequence (DNA): TGTGCCAGCAGCTTGGGACTAGCGGGAGCAGATACGCAGTATTTT. Translated, it gives CASSLGLAGADTQYF. Using reference TRBV5-6 and TRBJ2-3 for the parts outside the CDR3, the full variable domain is DAGVTQSPTHLIKTRGQQVTLRCSPKSGHDTVSWYQQALGQGPQFIFQYYEEEERQRGNFPDRFSGHQFPNYSSELNVNALLLGDSALYLCASSLGLAGADTQYFGPGTRLTVL.

This clone was detected once. The chain carries TRBV3-1 (or the pseudogene TRBV3-2) and TRBJ1-1, with 8 bases aligning to TRBD1. Germline V lookup: CDR1 LGHDT, CDR2 YNNKEL (reference sequence). The ends lost 4 bases at V and 0 bases at J; junction bases unmatched: 10. The CDR3 totals 17 residues. CDR3 DNA: TGTGCCAGCAGCCGATCTGACAGGGGAACAATGAACACTGAAGCTTTCTTT. It specifies CASSRSDRGTMNTEAFF.

V and J are TRBV7-3 and TRBJ2-1; 8 positions match TRBD2. The CDR3 spans 15 residues. V was pared by 5 bases and J by 4 bases, with 7 bases of the junction left unmatched. From germline, CDR1 is SGHTA and CDR2 FQGTGA. CDR3 in DNA: TGTGCCAGCAGCCCGGGACTAGTTGGGTACAATGAGCAGTTCTTC. It translates to CASSPGLVGYNEQFF.

This clone was found once. The V gene is TRBV12-3 or TRBV12-4, the J gene TRBJ1-6; TRBD1 matches at 8 bases. V was pared by 6 bases and J by 7 bases, with 2 bases of the junction left unmatched. The CDR3 covers 13 residues. CDR3 sequence (DNA): TGTGCCAGCAGGGGGACAGGAAATTCACCCCTCCACTTT. Translated: CASRGTGNSPLHF.

This clone has a handful of counts. This chain links TRBV6-5 with TRBJ1-6; 7 bases align to TRBD1. The V gene end was trimmed by 8 bases and the J gene end by 7 bases; junction bases not matched to a gene: 5. The CDR3 loop spans 13 amino acids. CDR1 and CDR2 from the germline V gene are MNHEY and SVGAGI. The chain's CDR3 is CASQTGLNSPLHF. The CDR3, as DNA: TGTGCCAGCCAGACAGGGTTGAATTCACCCCTCCACTTT.

The chain links TRBV10-3 to TRBJ2-7; TRBD2 matches 8 bases. The CDR3 contains 17 residues. The J segment lost 3 bases and the V segment lost 0 bases, leaving 10 bases of the junction unmatched. Germline lookup yields CDR1 ENHRY and CDR2 SYGVKD. The CDR3 sequence: CAISESRSSGDRYEQYF. In DNA form, the CDR3 reads TGTGCCATCAGTGAGTCGAGGAGTAGCGGGGATCGCTACGAGCAGTACTTC.

This rearrangement joins TRBV5-1 to TRBJ2-7; 7 bases map to TRBD1. The V and J ends lost 4 bases and 3 bases, in that order; junction bases with no gene match: 7. The CDR3 extends over 14 amino acids. CDR1 is SGHRS, CDR2 YFSETQ, per germline. The DNA for the CDR3 is TGCGCCAGCAGCCCCACAGGGGCCAACTACGAGCAGTACTTC. This sequence encodes CASSPTGANYEQYF. The full variable domain, in which reference TRBV5-1 and TRBJ2-7 provide the parts outside the CDR3, is KAGVTQTPRYLIKTRGQQVTLSCSPISGHRSVSWYQQTPGQGLQFLFEYFSETQRNKGNFPGRFSGRQFSNSRSEMNVSTLELGDSALYLCASSPTGANYEQYFGPGTRLTVT.

The chain joins TRBV4-1 to TRBJ2-2, with 8 positions matching TRBD2. CDR1 and CDR2 from the germline V gene are MGHRA and YSYEKL. Trimming at V came to 4 bases and at J to 0 bases, leaving 16 bases not matched to a gene. The CDR3 is made up of 20 amino acids. Here the CDR3 reads CASSPPLIRAGVTNTGELFF. The DNA for the CDR3 is TGCGCCAGCAGCCCCCCCTTAATCAGAGCGGGAGTTACGAACACCGGGGAGCTGTTTTTT.

This chain links TRBV28 with TRBJ2-2, with D perhaps TRBD1 (6 bases). Looked up from germline, CDR1 is MDHEN and CDR2 is SYDVKM. This CDR3 has 16 residues. Trimming shortened V by 2 bases and J by 2 bases, and 12 bases separated the two germline ends. DNA for the CDR3: TGTGCCAGCAGTTTAGTAAGGACAGTTAACACCGGGGAGCTGTTTTTT. This sequence encodes CASSLVRTVNTGELFF.

The chain recombines TRBV30 with TRBJ1-1; D uncertain. The V end lost 4 bases, the J end lost 0 bases, and 6 bases lay between the germline ends. CDR3 length: 12 amino acids. Looked up from germline, CDR1 is GTSNPN and CDR2 is SVGIG (reference sequence). The CDR3 reads CAWNRLNTEAFF. The CDR3 nucleotides read TGTGCCTGGAACAGATTGAACACTGAAGCTTTCTTT.

This sequence joins TRBV19 and TRBJ2-1, with 11 bases identical to TRBD2. Germline values: CDR1 LNHDA, CDR2 SQIVND (reference sequence). Trimming took 6 bases from V and 4 from J; bases not matched to a gene: 20. This CDR3 is 20 amino acids long. CDR3 sequence (DNA): TGTGCCAGTAGCCATATTTCCCTTGGATTAGCGGGGGGGGAATACAATGAGCAGTTCTTC. It is translated as CASSHISLGLAGGEYNEQFF.

The chain couples TRBV12-1 to TRBJ2-7; whether TRBD2, the table's D call, matches the DNA was not checked. TRBV12-1 is a listed pseudogene. The CDR3 is 13 residues long. CDR3 DNA sequence: TGTGCCAGCAGTGGGACTAGCCTCTACGAGCAGTACTTC. It is translated as CASSGTSLYEQYF.

CDR3 nucleotide sequence: TGTGCCAGCAGTTTCGCGAGATCGGGGTACGAGCAGTACTTC. Amino acid sequence: CASSFARSGYEQYF. This chain links TRBV28 with TRBJ2-7, with D maybe TRBD2 (5 bases). Germline V lookup: CDR1 MDHEN, CDR2 SYDVKM. The V and J ends lost 3 bases and 4 bases respectively, with 13 bases between them. The CDR3 has 14 amino acids.

The V gene is TRBV2, the J gene TRBJ1-2, with 10 positions matching TRBD1. The CDR3 is 16 amino acids. Germline CDR1 is SNHLY and CDR2 is FYNNEI. V lost 8 bases to trimming and J lost 5 bases; unmatched junction nucleotides: 14. The CDR3 spells CASRLSPGQGIYGYTF. Here the CDR3 DNA reads TGTGCCAGCCGGTTGTCACCGGGACAGGGGATTTATGGCTACACCTTC.

The chain recombines TRBV5-1 with TRBJ1-6; TRBD1 matches 8 bases. Losses at the gene ends were 2 bases for V and 7 bases for J; bases not matched to a gene: 5. Germline CDR1 and CDR2: SGHRS and YFSETQ. The CDR3 length is 15 residues. CDR3 sequence (DNA): TGCGCCAGCAGCTTTGCCGGGACAGGCAATTCACCCCTCCACTTT. This gives the protein CASSFAGTGNSPLHF.

The CDR3: CAISLRLSTDTQYF. DNA for the CDR3: TGTGCCATTTCCCTAAGACTGAGCACAGATACGCAGTATTTT. The rearrangement uses TRBV6-5 and TRBJ2-3, with D hard to call. Germline values: CDR1 MNHEY, CDR2 SVGAGI. The V gene lost 10 bases and the J gene lost 0 bases, with 14 bases spanning the gap. CDR3 length: 14 amino acids.

The J gene is TRBJ1-1, the V gene TRBV28; 9 bases match TRBD1. V shed 6 bases and J 3 bases; nucleotides not matched to a gene: 5. CDR1 and CDR2 (germline): MDHEN, SYDVKM. The CDR3 sequence is 14 residues long. The CDR3: CASRPRDRDTEAFF. The CDR3 DNA sequence: TGTGCCAGCAGGCCGCGGGACAGGGACACTGAAGCTTTCTTT.

V usage is TRBV19 and J usage is TRBJ2-3; D may be TRBD1 (5 bases). Germline CDR1 LNHDA, CDR2 SQIVND (reference sequence). Trimming pared 3 bases from V and 1 base from J, leaving 8 bases between. This CDR3 is 14 amino acids long. Here the CDR3 reads CASSMQGGTDTQYF. The CDR3 nucleotides read TGTGCCAGTAGTATGCAGGGCGGCACAGATACGCAGTATTTT. Supplemented by reference TRBV19 and TRBJ2-3, the full variable domain reads DGGITQSPKYLFRKEGQNVTLSCEQNLNHDAMYWYRQDPGQGLRLIYYSQIVNDFQKGDIAEGYSVSREKKESFPLTVTSAQKNPTAFYLCASSMQGGTDTQYFGPGTRLTVL.